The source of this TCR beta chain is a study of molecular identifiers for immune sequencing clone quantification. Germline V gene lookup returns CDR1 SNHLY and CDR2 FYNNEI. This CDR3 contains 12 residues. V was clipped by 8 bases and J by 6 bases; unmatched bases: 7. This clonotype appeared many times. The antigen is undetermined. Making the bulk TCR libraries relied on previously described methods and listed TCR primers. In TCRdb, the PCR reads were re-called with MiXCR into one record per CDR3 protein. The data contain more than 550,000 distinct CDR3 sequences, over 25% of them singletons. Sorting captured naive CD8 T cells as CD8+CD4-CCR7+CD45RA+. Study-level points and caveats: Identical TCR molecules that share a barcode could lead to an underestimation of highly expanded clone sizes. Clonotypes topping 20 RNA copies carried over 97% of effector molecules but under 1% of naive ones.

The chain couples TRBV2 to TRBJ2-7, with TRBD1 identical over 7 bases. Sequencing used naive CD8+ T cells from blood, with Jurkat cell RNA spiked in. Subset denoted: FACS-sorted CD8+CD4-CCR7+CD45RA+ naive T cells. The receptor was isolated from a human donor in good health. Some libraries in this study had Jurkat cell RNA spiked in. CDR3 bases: TGTGCCAGCGTGAGGGGGCGCTTCGAGCAGTACTTC. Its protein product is CASVRGRFEQYF. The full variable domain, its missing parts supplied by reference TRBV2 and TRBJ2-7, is EPEVTQTPSHQVTQMGQEVILRCVPISNHLYFYWYRQILGQKVEFLVSFYNNEISEKSEIFDDQFSVERPDGSNFTLKIRSTKLEDSAMYFCASVRGRFEQYFGPGTRLTVT.